Below are 29 T cell receptor beta chains sequenced from a single sample in a study of shared clonotypes between healthy human individuals. Produced via immunoSEQ multiplex PCR; TCRdb's table is partial and in-frame only. The sample lists approximately 500,000 clones, approximately 95% seen once, with approximately 0.06% in the top ten. Sequences were obtained from naive CD4+ T cells sorted from blood. Subset noted: CD45RA+ positively selected. These receptors were taken from a woman aged 25 to 45 in good health.

The J gene is TRBJ2-7, the V gene TRBV7-9, with TRBD1 identical over 11 bases. Trimming cost V 4 bases and J 0 bases; bases outside gene matches: 11. The CDR3 is made up of 18 amino acids. Germline assignment: CDR1 SEHNR and CDR2 FQNEAQ (reference sequence). DNA for the CDR3: TGTGCCAGCAGCTCGTTGGGAGGACAGGGGGCAAGCTCCTACGAGCAGTACTTC. Translating gives CASSSLGGQGASSYEQYF.

The chain couples TRBV14 to TRBJ1-1, with TRBD1 as a possible D gene (5 bases). The germline CDR1 and CDR2 sequences are SGHDN and FVKESK. V lost 6 bases and J lost 1, with 9 bases in between. The CDR3 is 13 residues long. CDR3 nucleotide sequence: TGTGCCAGCAGGGTACAGGAGAACACTGAAGCTTTCTTT. Translating it yields CASRVQENTEAFF.

The chain links TRBV6-5 to TRBJ2-3; 10 nucleotides agree with TRBD2. The ends lost 6 bases at V and 4 bases at J; junction bases unmatched: 4. CDR1 is MNHEY and CDR2 is SVGAGI in the germline V gene. The length of the CDR3 is 14 residues. CDR3: CASRPLAGADTQYF. CDR3 nucleotides: TGTGCCAGCAGACCTCTAGCGGGGGCAGATACGCAGTATTTT.

The chain recombines TRBV10-3 with TRBJ2-3, with 10 bases identical to TRBD2. Looked up from germline, CDR1 is ENHRY and CDR2 is SYGVKD. This CDR3 has 14 amino acids. In DNA form, the CDR3 reads TGTGCGACGGCCACTAGCGGGGGCACAGATACGCAGTATTTT. This sequence encodes CATATSGGTDTQYF.

CDR3 amino acids: CAIHDRLTDTQYF. The CDR3 DNA is TGTGCCATCCACGACAGACTAACAGATACGCAGTATTTT. The chain carries TRBV28 and TRBJ2-3, with D tentatively TRBD1 or TRBD2 (5 bases each). Trimming shortened V by 10 bases and J by 3 bases, and 14 bases separated the two germline ends. The CDR3 is 13 amino acids. Germline V gives CDR1 MDHEN, CDR2 SYDVKM.

The chain uses TRBV15 and TRBJ2-1; 10 nucleotides match TRBD2. The V segment lost 4 bases and the J segment 8 bases; nucleotides outside the gene matches: 11. Germline loops: CDR1 LNHNV, CDR2 YYDKDF (reference sequence). The length of the CDR3 is 16 residues. The CDR3, as DNA: TGTGCCACCAGCATGTCGCTAGCGGGAGTGGTACATGAGCAGTTCTTC. Encoded protein: CATSMSLAGVVHEQFF.

This chain uses TRBV7-2 with TRBJ1-4, with 7 bases fitting TRBD1. The CDR3 is made up of 14 amino acids. The trim removed 5 bases at V and 8 bases at J, leaving 8 bases unmatched. CDR1 is SGHTA and CDR2 is FQGNSA in the germline V gene. The CDR3 DNA sequence: TGTGCCAGCAGCCTCGACAGGGAGAGAGAAAAACTGTTTTTT. Translation: CASSLDREREKLFF.

The gene calls are TRBV11-2 and TRBJ1-1, with D uncertain. Germline CDR1 and CDR2: SGHAT and FQNNGV. The CDR3 runs 16 residues. The V end lost 5 bases, the J end lost 4 bases, and 20 bases lay between the germline ends. The CDR3 DNA follows: TGTGCCAGCAGCCTCAGTCGCGGGCCGATAGGCACTGAAGCTTTCTTT. Its protein is CASSLSRGPIGTEAFF.

The chain has TRBV7-3 and TRBJ2-1; 13 bases line up with TRBD2. Germline V gene lookup returns CDR1 SGHTA and CDR2 FQGTGA. The CDR3 spans 16 residues. V gave up 4 bases and J gave up 9 bases; unmatched junction bases: 9. CDR3: CASSSNGTSGNGEQFF. In DNA form, the CDR3 reads TGTGCCAGCAGCTCGAACGGGACTAGCGGGAACGGTGAGCAGTTCTTC.

This clone has only one observation. CDR3 bases: TGCAGCGTAGCACCCGGGACAGGAAATGAAAAACTGTTTTTT. It codes for CSVAPGTGNEKLFF. The chain combines TRBV29-1 with TRBJ1-4; 8 positions match TRBD1. V was clipped by 6 bases and J by 5 bases; unmatched bases: 8. Germline V gene data show CDR1 as SQVTM and CDR2 as ANQGSEA. This CDR3 is 14 amino acids long.

The chain joins TRBV7-6 to TRBJ1-4; no clear D gene. Trimming took 2 bases from V and 7 from J, leaving 14 bases between them. The CDR3 extends over 15 amino acids. Germline CDR1 and CDR2: SGHVS and FNYEAQ. The CDR3 nucleotides are TGTGCCAGCAGCTTAATTCATAAGGGAGCTGAAAAACTGTTTTTT. Its protein is CASSLIHKGAEKLFF.

The rearrangement joins TRBV28 to TRBJ2-7, with 15 bases that match TRBD2. Losses at the gene ends were 6 bases for V and 1 base for J; bases not matched to a gene: 4. The germline gives CDR1 MDHEN, CDR2 SYDVKM. This CDR3 is built from 16 residues. This CDR3 reads CASSRGLAGGSYEQYF. CDR3 nucleotide sequence: TGTGCCAGCAGCCGAGGACTAGCGGGAGGGTCCTACGAGCAGTACTTC.

The chain employs TRBV6-6 and TRBJ1-4; TRBD1 matches at 7 bases. Germline CDR1 reads MNHNY; CDR2 reads SVGAGI (reference sequence). V trimming: 8 bases; J trimming: 5 bases; junction bases outside the gene matches: 8. CDR3 size: 14 residues. DNA of the CDR3: TGTGCCAGCCGTCCGGCAGGGGGGAATGAAAAACTGTTTTTT. Encoded protein: CASRPAGGNEKLFF.

The chain combines TRBV9 with TRBJ2-7; TRBD1 agrees at 8 bases. The CDR3 extends over 14 amino acids. CDR1 is SGDLS, CDR2 YYNGEE, per germline. With V trimmed by 0 bases and J by 7 bases, 6 bases remained unmatched. DNA of the CDR3: TGTGCCAGCAGCGTAGCGAGACAGGGGTTAGAGCAGTACTTC. Translated, it gives CASSVARQGLEQYF.

The chain joins TRBV27 to TRBJ2-1; D might be TRBD1 or TRBD2, each matching 6 bases. Trimming shortened V by 3 bases and J by 15 bases, and 18 bases separated the two germline ends. Germline assignment: CDR1 MNHEY and CDR2 SMNVEV (reference sequence). This CDR3 has 13 residues. As DNA, the CDR3 is TGTGCCAGCAGTTTTCTTGAGGGGGGCCAGACGTTCTTC. Its translation is CASSFLEGGQTFF.

The chain has TRBV28 and TRBJ1-5, with 7 nucleotides matching TRBD1. After removal of 6 bases from V and 4 bases from J, the junction contained 6 bases not matched to a gene. Germline V CDR1 and CDR2: MDHEN, SYDVKM. There are 14 residues in the CDR3. The CDR3 loop is CASSRQGRNQPQHF. As DNA, the CDR3 is TGTGCCAGCAGCCGACAGGGTCGGAATCAGCCCCAGCATTTT.

This clone was detected once. The V call is TRBV5-1, the J call TRBJ1-4; D gene unclear. The CDR3 is 15 amino acids. Trimming removed 0 bases from V and 3 bases from J, with 9 bases in between. Germline V gene lookup returns CDR1 SGHRS and CDR2 YFSETQ. The CDR3 coding sequence is TGCGCCAGCAGCTTGGGGACGTCATCTAATGAAAAACTGTTTTTT. Protein product: CASSLGTSSNEKLFF.

The chain uses TRBV27 and TRBJ1-4; perhaps TRBD1 as D (5 bases). The ends were cut back, 2 bases at V and 8 bases at J, with 9 bases in the middle. CDR1 is MNHEY and CDR2 is SMNVEV in the germline V gene (reference sequence). There are 13 residues in the CDR3. The CDR3 spells CASSLGYREKLFF. In nucleotides, the CDR3 is TGTGCCAGCAGTTTAGGATACAGGGAAAAACTGTTTTTT.

The CDR3 nucleotides read TGTGCCAGCAGTTTATGGCCAGGGGATGACGAGCAGTACTTC. Translating gives CASSLWPGDDEQYF. The gene calls are TRBV27 and TRBJ2-7; possibly TRBD1 for D (6 bases). From germline, CDR1 is MNHEY and CDR2 SMNVEV (reference sequence). The length of the CDR3 is 14 residues. V dropped 1 base and J dropped 5 bases, with 12 bases sitting between them.

This clone was picked up a small number of times. The same CDR3 arises from other DNA sequences in this sample as well. V and J are TRBV19 and TRBJ1-5, with D perhaps TRBD1 (5 bases). Germline V gene data show CDR1 as LNHDA and CDR2 as SQIVND (reference sequence). This CDR3 has 13 residues. Trimming took off 6 bases at V and 1 base at J, with 7 bases between the two ends. The CDR3: CASRRQSNQPQHF. DNA for the CDR3: TGTGCCAGTAGACGACAGAGCAATCAGCCCCAGCATTTT.

The chain joins TRBV5-6 to TRBJ2-7; D possibly corresponds to TRBD1 (6 bases). CDR3 length: 15 amino acids. The germline CDR1 and CDR2 sequences are SGHDT and YYEEEE. The V and J ends lost 6 bases and 1 base respectively, with 17 bases between them. The CDR3 DNA sequence: TGTGCCAGCAACTATGATCTGGGGGCTTCCTACGAGCAGTACTTC. Translation: CASNYDLGASYEQYF.

This chain joins TRBV11-2 and TRBJ2-3; no clear D gene. The CDR3 totals 12 residues. V was trimmed by 5 bases and J by 6 bases, leaving 9 bases between them. Germline V lookup: CDR1 SGHAT, CDR2 FQNNGV. The CDR3 loop is CASSPSLDTQYF. In DNA, the CDR3 is TGTGCCAGCAGCCCAAGTTTGGATACGCAGTATTTT.

The V call is TRBV10-3, the J call TRBJ2-2, with TRBD2 as a possible D gene (5 bases). The V gene's germline CDR1 is ENHRY and CDR2 SYGVKD. V shed 2 bases and J shed 3 bases, with 10 bases lying between them. The CDR3 extends over 15 amino acids. The CDR3 sequence is CAISESQRHTGELFF. The DNA of the CDR3 is TGTGCCATCAGTGAGAGCCAGCGGCACACCGGGGAGCTGTTTTTT.

The chain joins TRBV10-2 to TRBJ2-1; D might be TRBD1 (5 bases). Between the trimmed V and J ends, which lost 8 bases and 0 bases, there was a span of 14 bases. Germline V gives CDR1 WSHSY, CDR2 SAAADI. There are 15 residues in the CDR3. CDR3 DNA sequence: TGCGCCAGCGAGAAAGGGGCCTTCTCCTACAATGAGCAGTTCTTC. Translation gives CASEKGAFSYNEQFF.

The rearrangement uses TRBV29-1 and TRBJ2-5; TRBD1 aligns across 7 bases. The germline V gene encodes CDR1 SQVTM and CDR2 ANQGSEA. J was trimmed by 3 bases and V by 5 bases; bases with no gene match: 6. CDR3 length equals 13 residues. The CDR3, as DNA: TGCAGCGTTTCGGAAGGGACAGAAGAGACCCAGTACTTC. Translating it yields CSVSEGTEETQYF.

The gene calls are TRBV29-1 and TRBJ1-1; 7 bases line up with TRBD1. CDR1 is SQVTM and CDR2 is ANQGSEA in the germline V gene. The CDR3 sequence is 12 residues long. Unmatched junction bases numbered 2, after V lost 4 bases and J lost 3 bases. CDR3 in DNA: TGCAGCGTTGTCCAGGGGGACACTGAAGCTTTCTTT. It codes for CSVVQGDTEAFF.

V usage is TRBV2 and J usage is TRBJ1-4; unclear D gene. Germline-derived CDR1 and CDR2 are SNHLY and FYNNEI. The CDR3 is made up of 14 amino acids. Trimming removed 2 bases from V and 8 bases from J, with 12 bases in between. This CDR3 is CASSESRSGEKLFF. CDR3 coding DNA: TGTGCCAGCAGTGAATCAAGGAGCGGGGAAAAACTGTTTTTT.

The chain is built from TRBV7-9 and TRBJ2-5, with D possibly TRBD1 on 6 matching bases. The germline CDR1 and CDR2 sequences are SEHNR and FQNEAQ (reference sequence). Trimming left V 3 bases short and J 5 bases short, with 22 bases between. The CDR3 runs to 17 residues. CDR3 loop: CASSLGRDTLLWETQYF. DNA of the CDR3: TGTGCCAGCAGCTTGGGCCGGGACACCCTTCTCTGGGAGACCCAGTACTTC.

The V call is TRBV18, the J call TRBJ2-1; D possibly corresponds to TRBD1 (6 bases). This CDR3 has 14 residues. Trimming took off 3 bases at V and 5 bases at J, with 11 bases between the two ends. Germline values: CDR1 KGHSH, CDR2 LQKENI. CDR3 nucleotides: TGTGCCAGCTCACCGGCCGCAGGGGACAATGAGCAGTTCTTC. It translates to CASSPAAGDNEQFF.